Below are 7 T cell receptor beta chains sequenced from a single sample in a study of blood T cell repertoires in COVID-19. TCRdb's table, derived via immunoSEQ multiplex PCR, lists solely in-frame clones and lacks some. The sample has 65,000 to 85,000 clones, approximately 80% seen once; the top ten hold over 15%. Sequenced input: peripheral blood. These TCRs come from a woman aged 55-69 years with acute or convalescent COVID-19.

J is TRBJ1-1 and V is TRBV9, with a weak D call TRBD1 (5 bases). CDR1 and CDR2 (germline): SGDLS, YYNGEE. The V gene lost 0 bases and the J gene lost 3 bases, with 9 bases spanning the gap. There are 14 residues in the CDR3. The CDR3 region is CASSVGGEDTEAFF. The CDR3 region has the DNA TGTGCCAGCAGCGTAGGGGGGGAGGACACTGAAGCTTTCTTT.

DNA for the CDR3: TGCGCCAGCAGCACTAGCGGGGGGGCCTACGAGCAGTACGTC. Protein product: CASSTSGGAYEQYV. V gene TRBV10-2 combines with J gene TRBJ2-7; 13 nucleotides match TRBD2. This CDR3 region has 14 residues. Germline V gene data show CDR1 as WSHSY and CDR2 as SAAADI. V dropped 6 bases and J dropped 2; count of bases not matched to a gene: 1.

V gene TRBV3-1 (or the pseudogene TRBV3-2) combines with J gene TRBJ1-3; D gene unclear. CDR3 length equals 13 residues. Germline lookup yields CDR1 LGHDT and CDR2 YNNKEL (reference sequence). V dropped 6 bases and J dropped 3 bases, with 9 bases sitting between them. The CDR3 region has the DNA TGTGCCAGCAGGGAGGGAAGTGGAAACACCATATATTTT. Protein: CASREGSGNTIYF.

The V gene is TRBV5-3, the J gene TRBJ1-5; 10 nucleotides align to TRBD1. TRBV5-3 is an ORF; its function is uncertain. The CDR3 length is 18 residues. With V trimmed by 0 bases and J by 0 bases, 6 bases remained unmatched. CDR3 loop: CARSLGDRGPFSNQPQHF. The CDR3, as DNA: TGTGCCAGAAGCTTGGGGGACAGGGGACCTTTTAGCAATCAGCCCCAGCATTTT.

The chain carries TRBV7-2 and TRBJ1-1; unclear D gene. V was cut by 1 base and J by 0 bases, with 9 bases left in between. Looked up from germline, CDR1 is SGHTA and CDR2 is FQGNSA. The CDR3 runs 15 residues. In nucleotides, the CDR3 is TGTGCCAGCAGCTTAGGTGGACTCTTGAACACTGAAGCTTTCTTT. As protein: CASSLGGLLNTEAFF.

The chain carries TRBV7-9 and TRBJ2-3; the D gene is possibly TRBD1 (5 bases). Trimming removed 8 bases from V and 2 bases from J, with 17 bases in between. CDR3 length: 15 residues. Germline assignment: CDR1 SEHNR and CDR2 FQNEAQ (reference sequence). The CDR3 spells CASEEGVHPTDTQYF. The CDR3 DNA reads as TGTGCCAGCGAGGAAGGGGTTCATCCCACAGATACGCAGTATTTT.

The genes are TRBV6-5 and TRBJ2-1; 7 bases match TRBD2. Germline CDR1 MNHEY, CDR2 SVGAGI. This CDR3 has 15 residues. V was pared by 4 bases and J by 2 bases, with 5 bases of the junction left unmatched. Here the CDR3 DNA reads TGTGCCAGCAGTTTAGGGAGCGGGACCTACAATGAGCAGTTCTTC. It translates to CASSLGSGTYNEQFF.